A selection of T cell receptor beta chains follows, all from one sample in a study of T cell repertoires in cytomegalovirus infection. TCRdb used MiXCR to reprocess the reads, holding one entry per CDR3 protein. The table shows under 250,000 distinct CDR3 sequences, with more than 9% occurring only once. Sequencing used PBMCs. The receptor set was obtained from a human donor in good health (CMV status not recorded). Some clones in this sample may be carry-over from other donors' samples. Each CDR3 is given with its conserved first and last residue. A D gene is named only where the DNA matches it firmly. Expanded clones get a size class; other rows say once, few or many, or leave the size out.

j_call d_call clone_size v_call cdr3_nt cdr3_aa
TRBJ2-1 TRBD2 few TRBV2 TGTGCCAGCGGGACTAGCGGGGGGGATTTGGGTGAGCAGTTCTTC CASGTSGGDLGEQFF
TRBJ1-6 . many TRBV7-2 TGTGCCAGCAGCTTACCAGACAGGAGGTCACCCCTCCACTTT CASSLPDRRSPLHF
TRBJ2-1 TRBD2 . TRBV5-1 TGCGCCAGCAGCTTGGCAGGCCAACCCGCGACTAGCGGAACTCCTGGGTTCTTC CASSLAGQPATSGTPGFF
TRBJ2-3 . . TRBV7-2 TGTGCCAGCAGCTTAGCGGAGTCAGATACGCAGTATTTT CASSLAESDTQYF
TRBJ2-1 . many TRBV7-2 TGTGCCAGCAGCTTAGCGCGCGGGAATGAGCAGTTCTTC CASSLARGNEQFF
TRBJ2-7 TRBD1 many TRBV5-4 TGTGCCAGCAGCGGTGGGACAGGGGCTCCCTACGAGCAGTACTTC CASSGGTGAPYEQYF
TRBJ1-5 TRBD1 many TRBV19 TGTGCCAGTAGTATTTCCCCTCGACAGGGAGGGTATCAGCCCCAGCATTTT CASSISPRQGGYQPQHF
TRBJ2-1 . . TRBV7-3 TGTGCCAGCAGCTTAGACCCCAACAATGAGCAGTTCTTC CASSLDPNNEQFF
TRBJ2-7 . . TRBV7-9 TGTGCCAGCAGCTTAGAAGGCATCCCGGGGGAGCAGTACTTC CASSLEGIPGEQYF
TRBJ2-2 TRBD2 many TRBV7-9 TGTGCCAGCAGCCGCTGGACTAGCGGGAACACCGGGGAGCTGTTTTTT CASSRWTSGNTGELFF
TRBJ2-7 . few TRBV3-1 TGTGCCAGCAGCCAAGGAAAAGGCTACGAGCAGTACTTC CASSQGKGYEQYF
TRBJ1-1 TRBD1 . TRBV7-9 TGTGCCAGCAGCTACCGGACAGGGGGAGACGCTGAAGCTTTCTTT CASSYRTGGDAEAFF
TRBJ1-2 TRBD1 few TRBV12-3/TRBV12-4 TGTGCCAGCAGTACGGACAGGGCCTATGGCTACACCTTC CASSTDRAYGYTF
TRBJ1-5 TRBD1 few TRBV28 TGTGCCAGCAGTCTTTATTCCGGGACAGGGTATGATCAGCCCCAGCATTTT CASSLYSGTGYDQPQHF
TRBJ2-5 . . TRBV20-1 TGCAGTGCTAGAGTAGACAAGTACCAAGAGACCCAGTACTTC CSARVDKYQETQYF
TRBJ1-5 . . TRBV12-3/TRBV12-4 TGTGCCAGCAGCCCTTCGGTTCAGCCCCAGCATTTT CASSPSVQPQHF
TRBJ2-1 . medium-sized TRBV7-2 TGTGCCAGCAGCCTCACTATGGGGAGTACCTACAATGAGCAGTTCTTC CASSLTMGSTYNEQFF
TRBJ2-3 TRBD2 few TRBV28 TGTGCCAGCAGTCTAAGTCAGACCGGGGGGAGAGATACGCAGTATTTT CASSLSQTGGRDTQYF
TRBJ2-5 TRBD2 many TRBV7-2 TGTGCCAGCAGTTCTCGGGGGGGGGGAGAGACCCAGTACTTC CASSSRGGGETQYF
TRBJ1-2 . many TRBV28 TGTGCCGCCGGAGTTGTCCTAAACTATGGCTACACCTTC CAAGVVLNYGYTF
TRBJ2-5 . many TRBV7-2 TGTGCCAGCAGCTATAATACCGGGACCTCCGAGACCCAGTACTTC CASSYNTGTSETQYF
TRBJ1-5 . few TRBV23-1 TGCGCCAGCAGTCAAAGAGGGACGGATAGCAATCAGCCCCAGCATTTT CASSQRGTDSNQPQHF
TRBJ2-3 . . TRBV7-9 TGTGCCAGCAGCTTAGCGACGGATAGCACAGATACGCAGTATTTT CASSLATDSTDTQYF
TRBJ2-7 . . TRBV7-9 TGTGCCAGCAGCTTATCGGCCGACGGGGCTAGGAGGCACTTC CASSLSADGARRHF
TRBJ2-1 . many TRBV2 TGTGCCAGCAGTGAGCGGACTGCCTACAATGAGCAGTTCTTC CASSERTAYNEQFF
TRBJ2-1 . many TRBV7-3 TGTGCCAGCAGCCATACGGACTACAATGAGCAGTTCTTC CASSHTDYNEQFF
TRBJ2-2 . many TRBV7-2 TGTGCCAGCAGCTTAGCGGAGGTGGGGGTGAACACCGGGGAGCTGTTTTTT CASSLAEVGVNTGELFF
TRBJ2-4 TRBD2 many TRBV19 TGTGCCAGCGGGACTAGCGGGATCGGCGCCAAAAACATTCAGTACTTC CASGTSGIGAKNIQYF
TRBJ2-3 . few TRBV20-1 TGCAGTGCTGTACCGACAGGTTCTAGCACAGATACGCAGTATTTT CSAVPTGSSTDTQYF
TRBJ1-4 . many TRBV7-2 TGTGCCAGCAGCTTAGTGGGGGCCGGTACTCCTAATGAAAAACTGTTTTTT CASSLVGAGTPNEKLFF
TRBJ1-2 . . TRBV7-2 TGTGCCAGCAGTAATCGACGGACCTATGGCTACACCTTC CASSNRRTYGYTF
TRBJ2-3 . few TRBV6-2/TRBV6-3 TGTGCCAGCAGTCTCGCACTCGGGACCCGCACAGATACGCAGTATTTT CASSLALGTRTDTQYF
TRBJ2-2 . . TRBV4-3 TGCGCCAGCAGCCAGGGGGAGAACACCGGGGAGCTGTTTTTT CASSQGENTGELFF
TRBJ2-3 . few TRBV5-1 TGCGCCAGCAGGTGGAGGGACAGTAGCACAGATACGCAGTATTTT CASRWRDSSTDTQYF
TRBJ2-2 TRBD1 many TRBV19 TGTGCCACCCGGGACAGGGCCACCGGGGAGCTGTTTTTT CATRDRATGELFF
TRBJ2-2 . few TRBV7-9 TGTGCCAGCAGCCGGGGGGTAACAAGAGGGGGCTCGAACACCGGGGAGCTGTTTTTT CASSRGVTRGGSNTGELFF
TRBJ2-1 TRBD2 few TRBV6-2/TRBV6-3 TGTGCCAGCACCATAAGTGGGACTAACAATGAGCAGTTCTTC CASTISGTNNEQFF